The 24 T cell receptor beta chains below were found in one sample sequenced in a study of regulatory T cells in long-lasting Graves disease. Arm-PCR of CDR3 regions with iRepertoire HTBI primers generated TCR beta libraries. TCRdb itself ran the multiplex PCR reads through MiXCR, one entry per CDR3 protein. The sample lists roughly 360,000 distinct CDR3 sequences, roughly 24% occurring once. The time point was: persistent/refractory GD, antithyroid drugs over 5 years with positive TRAb. PBMC RNA served as the TCR library source. Sequences were derived from peripheral blood mononuclear cells (PBMCs), sampled when the disease was refractory, from a patient treated with antithyroid drugs. Source of these receptors: a woman in her thirties or forties with Graves disease.

Turning to this clonotype: A read error may explain this, as a much larger clone is one base away. V gene TRBV7-9 combines with J gene TRBJ2-7; 7 nucleotides agree with TRBD2. This CDR3 is built from 13 residues. Germline V CDR1 and CDR2: SEHNR, FQNEAQ (reference sequence). The CDR3 DNA reads as TGTGTCAGCAGCTGGGACTATGGGTACGAGCAGTACTTC. Protein: CVSSWDYGYEQYF.

The genes are TRBV5-1 and TRBJ2-7; 15 bases map to TRBD2. CDR1 and CDR2 from the germline V gene are SGHRS and YFSETQ. The CDR3 sequence is 16 residues long. V gave up 5 bases and J gave up 2 bases; unmatched junction bases: 5. The DNA of the CDR3 is TGCGCCAGCAGTCGGACTAGCGGGAGGGATGCCTACGAGCAGTACTTC. Protein product: CASSRTSGRDAYEQYF.

DNA of the CDR3: TGTGCCAGAAGAATAGCGATAAAACTGTTTTTT. Protein: CARRIAIKLFF. The chain combines TRBV19 with TRBJ1-4; D gene uncertain. CDR3 size: 11 residues. V was trimmed by 9 bases and J by 10 bases, leaving 12 bases between them. The germline V gene has CDR1 LNHDA and CDR2 SQIVND (reference sequence).

This clonotype has at least ten counts. The CDR3 nucleotides read TGTGCCAGCAGTCCGATCCGGGGCAGAATCTCTGGGGCCAACGTCCTGACTTTC. This encodes CASSPIRGRISGANVLTF. V and J are TRBV28 and TRBJ2-6; D assignment may be TRBD1 or TRBD2 (5 bases each). The ends were cut back, 5 bases at V and 0 bases at J, with 17 bases in the middle. The germline gives CDR1 MDHEN, CDR2 SYDVKM. The CDR3 extends over 18 amino acids.

This clonotype was detected many times. This chain connects TRBV6-1 to TRBJ2-2; D is unresolved. The V gene lost 11 bases and the J gene lost 0 bases, with 7 bases spanning the gap. The CDR3 is made up of 12 amino acids. Germline lookup yields CDR1 MNHNS and CDR2 SASEGT. The CDR3 bases are TGTGCCGCGACGGCGAACACCGGGGAGCTGTTTTTT. Encoded protein: CAATANTGELFF.

This clonotype came up a few times. The rearrangement links TRBV7-8 to TRBJ1-1, with D unclear. Trimming stripped 7 bases from V and 1 base from J, with 13 bases between. The CDR3 sequence is 14 residues long. Germline values: CDR1 SGHVS, CDR2 FQNEAQ. The CDR3, as DNA: TGTGCCAGCACCCTTCTAGGGCAGAACACTGAAGCTTTCTTT. Protein: CASTLLGQNTEAFF.

Many counts were recorded for this clonotype. This rearrangement joins TRBV2 to TRBJ2-7, with 7 bases matching TRBD2. V shed 5 bases and J 0 bases; nucleotides not matched to a gene: 4. Looked up from germline, CDR1 is SNHLY and CDR2 is FYNNEI. The CDR3 totals 14 residues. This CDR3 is CASSYKRDSYEQYF. CDR3 sequence (DNA): TGTGCCAGCAGTTACAAGCGGGACTCCTACGAGCAGTACTTC.

The sample holds one count of this clonotype. The gene calls are TRBV6-4 and TRBJ2-3; 7 bases are a match to TRBD2. This CDR3 has 14 residues. J was trimmed by 1 base and V by 4 bases; bases with no gene match: 2. Germline V gene data show CDR1 as MRHNA and CDR2 as SNTAGT. This chain's CDR3 is CASSAAGGTDTQYF. The CDR3 region has the DNA TGTGCCAGCAGTGCGGCGGGAGGCACAGATACGCAGTATTTT.

This clonotype occurred many times. The chain is built from TRBV11-2 and TRBJ2-7; no definite D call. The CDR3 covers 14 residues. Deletions cut 6 bases from V and 2 bases from J, with 14 bases between. The germline V gene encodes CDR1 SGHAT and CDR2 FQNNGV. CDR3 sequence: CASSPGRLTYEQYF. The DNA of the CDR3 is TGTGCCAGCAGTCCCGGTCGGTTAACCTACGAGCAGTACTTC.

The CDR3 region has the DNA TGCAGTGCTCCCGACCGGGACAGGGCCTCCTACGAGCAGTACTTC. Amino acids: CSAPDRDRASYEQYF. This rearrangement joins TRBV20-1 to TRBJ2-7, with 9 bases aligning to TRBD1. The CDR3 covers 15 residues. Germline V CDR1 and CDR2: DFQATT, SNEGSKA (reference sequence). The J segment lost 0 bases and the V segment lost 5 bases, leaving 8 bases of the junction unmatched.

This clonotype has ten or more counts. This sequence joins TRBV28 and TRBJ1-4; no firm D call. V lost 6 bases and J 6 bases, leaving 14 bases between the germline ends. Germline CDR1 MDHEN, CDR2 SYDVKM. The CDR3 is 14 amino acids. The CDR3 DNA reads TGTGCCAGCAGACCCGCGCGCGGGGATGAAAAACTGTTTTTT. Its protein is CASRPARGDEKLFF.

This clonotype has a handful of counts. The chain couples TRBV29-1 to TRBJ2-7; D is ambiguous. Trimming removed 4 bases from V and 0 bases from J, with 7 bases in between. The germline V gene has CDR1 SQVTM and CDR2 ANQGSEA. The CDR3 spans 12 residues. The CDR3 DNA is TGCAGCGTTGTCGGTAGCTCCTACGAGCAGTACTTC. Translating it yields CSVVGSSYEQYF.

The V gene is TRBV28, the J gene TRBJ1-3; D is perhaps TRBD1 (5 bases). Trimming shortened V by 6 bases and J by 4 bases, and 13 bases separated the two germline ends. The CDR3 length is 14 residues. CDR1 and CDR2 (germline): MDHEN, SYDVKM. CDR3 sequence (DNA): TGTGCCAGCAGGGAAGGGGCACGAGGAAACACCATATATTTT. The encoded protein is CASREGARGNTIYF.

The chain carries TRBV25-1 and TRBJ1-1; 7 bases agree with TRBD1. CDR1 and CDR2 from the germline V gene are MGHDK and SYGVNS. V dropped 4 bases and J dropped 6; count of bases not matched to a gene: 11. The CDR3 spans 15 residues. CDR3 in DNA: TGTGCCAGCAGTGCCCTTGGGTTAAGGGGGCCTGAAGCTTTCTTT. It is translated as CASSALGLRGPEAFF.

Many counts were recorded for this clonotype. The V gene is TRBV2, the J gene TRBJ2-5; D perhaps matches TRBD1 (5 bases). Trimming removed 2 bases at V and 1 base at J, with 11 bases between. The CDR3 spans 15 residues. CDR1 is SNHLY, CDR2 FYNNEI, per germline. The DNA of the CDR3 is TGTGCCAGCAGTGAATCGACAGTATCCCAAGAGACCCAGTACTTC. Protein product: CASSESTVSQETQYF.

The gene calls are TRBV5-1 and TRBJ2-2, with D perhaps being TRBD1 or TRBD2 (6 bases each). Trimming removed 6 bases from V and 6 bases from J, with 18 bases in between. There are 15 residues in the CDR3. From germline, CDR1 is SGHRS and CDR2 YFSETQ. The CDR3 reads CASMDGGWYAGELFF. The CDR3 coding sequence is TGCGCCAGCATGGACGGGGGCTGGTATGCCGGGGAGCTGTTTTTT.

This clonotype showed up just a few times. The rearrangement uses TRBV28 and TRBJ1-4, with a possible D match to TRBD1 (5 bases). The CDR3 runs to 14 residues. V was cut by 3 bases and J by 10 bases, with 15 bases left in between. Per the germline V gene, CDR1 is MDHEN and CDR2 is SYDVKM. CDR3 DNA sequence: TGTGCCAGCAGTTTTTCTGGGACCGATTTAAAACTGTTTTTT. This encodes CASSFSGTDLKLFF.

This clonotype was counted many times. The chain is built from TRBV20-1 and TRBJ2-3, with TRBD2 identical over 12 bases. The germline V gene encodes CDR1 DFQATT and CDR2 SNEGSKA (reference sequence). The CDR3 covers 18 residues. V trimming: 6 bases; J trimming: 4 bases; junction bases outside the gene matches: 17. CDR3 sequence: CSARAPLAGGSWPDTQYF. Written as DNA, the CDR3 is TGCAGTGCCCGAGCCCCCCTAGCGGGAGGGAGTTGGCCAGATACGCAGTATTTT.

As to this clonotype: A much larger clone sits a single nucleotide away, making a read error possible. V gene TRBV2 combines with J gene TRBJ1-5, with D perhaps matching TRBD1 (6 bases). Trimming took 6 bases from V and 3 from J, leaving 15 bases between them. The germline CDR1 and CDR2 sequences are SNHLY and FYNNEI. The CDR3 length is 15 residues. CDR3 sequence: CASSDGGRDNQPQHF. The DNA of the CDR3 is TGTGCCAGCAGCGACGGGGGGCGCGACAATCAGCCCCAGCATTTT.

This clonotype was recorded many times. This chain links TRBV28 with TRBJ1-6; 8 positions agree with TRBD1. The ends lost 4 bases at V and 10 bases at J; junction bases unmatched: 6. There are 14 residues in the CDR3. Germline V CDR1 and CDR2: MDHEN, SYDVKM. The CDR3 loop is CASSSRQGSSPLHF. The CDR3 coding sequence is TGTGCCAGCAGTTCGAGACAGGGGAGCTCACCCCTCCACTTT.

The J gene is TRBJ1-2, the V gene TRBV10-3; the D is unclear. Per the germline V gene, CDR1 is ENHRY and CDR2 is SYGVKD. There are 16 residues in the CDR3. With 2 bases removed from V and 7 bases from J, the gap between germline ends came to 20 bases. In DNA form, the CDR3 reads TGTGCCATCAGTGAGAAAGACAACCCGTCAGTAGGTGGCTACACCTTC. Amino acids: CAISEKDNPSVGGYTF.

The genes are TRBV25-1 and TRBJ2-1; 9 nucleotides align to TRBD2. In germline, CDR1 is MGHDK, CDR2 SYGVNS. The CDR3 loop spans 14 amino acids. With 5 bases clipped from V and 6 bases from J, the junction kept 5 bases outside the gene matches. The CDR3 DNA reads TGTGCCAGCAGTATTTCTAGCGGGGCCAATGAGCAGTTCTTC. Translation gives CASSISSGANEQFF.

The chain combines TRBV7-9 with TRBJ2-2; the D is unclear. Germline values: CDR1 SEHNR, CDR2 FQNEAQ (reference sequence). This CDR3 is built from 15 residues. Trimming removed 5 bases from V and 2 bases from J, with 12 bases in between. The CDR3 here is CASSLTWVNTGELFF. The CDR3 DNA is TGTGCCAGCAGCCTGACATGGGTTAACACCGGGGAGCTGTTTTTT. The full variable domain, its missing parts supplied by reference TRBV7-9 and TRBJ2-2, is DTGVSQNPRHKITKRGQNVTFRCDPISEHNRLYWYRQTLGQGPEFLTYFQNEAQLEKSRLLSDRFSAERPKGSFSTLEIQRTEQGDSAMYLCASSLTWVNTGELFFGEGSRLTVL.

This clonotype appeared once. Since a much larger clone is just one base distant, this may be a read error. This rearrangement joins TRBV24-1 to TRBJ2-2, with D possibly being TRBD2 (6 bases). V lost 9 bases and J lost 5, with 21 bases in between. From germline, CDR1 is KGHDR and CDR2 SFDVKD. The CDR3 consists of 16 residues. The CDR3 loop reads CATRAGGKEWTGELFF. DNA of the CDR3: TGTGCCACCCGAGCTGGCGGGAAGGAATGGACCGGGGAGCTGTTTTTT.